This TCR beta chain was sequenced during a study of T cell responses to AZD1222 COVID-19 vaccine. General study findings and limits: The study found Spike-specific TCR breadth and depth rose after two AZD1222 doses. The sample set comprised mostly white British donors with more females, and clonal diversity was possibly underestimated. Spike was spanned by vaccine-associated CD4 TCRs, which were dominant at 160-218 and 743-854.

With respect to this clone: Its matching antigen is unknown.

The table came from immunoSEQ multiplex PCR; TCRdb's copy has only in-frame clones and leaves some out. The sample records some 150,000 clones, roughly 90% being singletons. Germline-derived CDR1 and CDR2 are MGHRA and YSYEKL. Trimming shortened V by 4 bases and J by 10 bases, and 17 bases separated the two germline ends. This CDR3 has 15 residues. The rearrangement uses TRBV4-1 and TRBJ1-6; maybe TRBD1 (6 bases). This receptor was identified in an adult who received the AZD1222 COVID-19 vaccine. Source: peripheral blood, taken 28 days after the second AZD1222 dose. CDR3 nucleotide sequence: TGCGCCAGCAGCCGGGGGGCCGGTCCCTGGTCACCCCTCCACTTT. Translating gives CASSRGAGPWSPLHF.